These 9 T cell receptor beta chains were sequenced from one sample in a study of brain T cells in children with intractable seizures. The protocol was immunoSEQ multiplex PCR, while the TCRdb copy is restricted to in-frame clones and leaves out a portion. The profile shows about 64,000 clones, approximately 94% of them singletons. The sample here was peripheral blood, taken at surgery. Source of these receptors: a boy younger than two with focal cortical dysplasia and intractable seizures.

The V and J genes are TRBV6-2 or TRBV6-3 and TRBJ2-7; TRBD1 or TRBD2 may be the D gene (5 bases each). This CDR3 contains 17 residues. Germline V CDR1 and CDR2: MNHEY, SVGEGT. Between the trimmed V and J ends, which lost 2 bases and 0 bases, there was a span of 17 bases. CDR3 DNA sequence: TGTGCCAGCAGTTACCTTGGGGGAGCCCCGTTCTCCTACGAGCAGTACTTC. Its protein product is CASSYLGGAPFSYEQYF.

This rearrangement joins TRBV2 to TRBJ1-2; no clear D gene. CDR1 SNHLY and CDR2 FYNNEI come from the germline V gene. The CDR3 sequence is 11 residues long. The V end was cut by 3 bases, the J end by 11 bases, with 10 bases between. CDR3 in DNA: TGTGCCAGCAGTGACAGTATGAGGTACACCTTC. Translation gives CASSDSMRYTF.

J is TRBJ2-3 and V is TRBV5-1, with 7 bases lining up with TRBD1. V lost 0 bases to trimming and J lost 3 bases; unmatched junction nucleotides: 7. This CDR3 contains 16 residues. Germline CDR1 and CDR2: SGHRS and YFSETQ. CDR3 loop: CASSLDVTGLTDTQYF. The CDR3 DNA follows: TGCGCCAGCAGCTTGGATGTGACAGGGTTAACAGATACGCAGTATTTT.

The V gene is TRBV12-3 or TRBV12-4, the J gene TRBJ1-1; no clear D. The CDR3 spans 13 residues. Trimming removed 2 bases at V and 1 base at J, with 5 bases between. The CDR3 protein is CASSLIGNTEAFF. The CDR3 bases are TGTGCCAGCAGTTTAATAGGGAACACTGAAGCTTTCTTT.

This chain connects TRBV18 to TRBJ2-1; D gene uncertain. Trimming pared 3 bases from V and 3 bases from J, leaving 12 bases between. CDR1 KGHSH and CDR2 LQKENI come from the germline V gene. The CDR3 length is 15 residues. The CDR3 DNA reads TGTGCCAGCTCACCGACTCCTCCTAGCTACAATGAGCAGTTCTTC. It encodes CASSPTPPSYNEQFF.

The V gene is TRBV28, the J gene TRBJ2-7; D is ambiguous. Trimming shortened V by 2 bases and J by 3 bases, and 11 bases separated the two germline ends. The CDR3 has 14 residues. Germline V gene data show CDR1 as MDHEN and CDR2 as SYDVKM. CDR3 loop: CASSLIGDLYEQYF. In DNA, the CDR3 is TGTGCCAGCAGTTTAATCGGAGACCTCTACGAGCAGTACTTC.

The chain employs TRBV19 and TRBJ2-3; 10 nucleotides match TRBD2. Germline lookup yields CDR1 LNHDA and CDR2 SQIVND (reference sequence). The V and J ends lost 4 bases and 0 bases, in that order; junction bases with no gene match: 1. The CDR3 has 15 residues. The CDR3 nucleotides read TGTGCCAGTAGTACGACTAGCGGGAGCACAGATACGCAGTATTTT. Protein product: CASSTTSGSTDTQYF.

The V and J genes are TRBV18 and TRBJ1-3; D not resolved. The V gene's germline CDR1 is KGHSH and CDR2 LQKENI. V lost 2 bases, J lost 2 bases, and 10 bases lay in between. The CDR3 contains 15 residues. The CDR3 reads CASSPKAGAGNTIYF. CDR3 DNA: TGTGCCAGCTCACCAAAGGCAGGAGCTGGAAACACCATATATTTT. The complete variable domain, with remaining parts taken from reference TRBV18 and TRBJ1-3, reads NAGVMQNPRHLVRRRGQEARLRCSPMKGHSHVYWYRQLPEEGLKFMVYLQKENIIDESGMPKERFSAEFPKEGPSILRIQQVVRGDSAAYFCASSPKAGAGNTIYFGEGSWLTVV.

The chain links TRBV19 to TRBJ1-1, with 9 positions matching TRBD1. The CDR3 runs 15 residues. Per the germline V gene, CDR1 is LNHDA and CDR2 is SQIVND (reference sequence). V shed 6 bases, J shed 4 bases, and the junction held 9 bases outside the gene matches. The CDR3 loop is CASRGQGGTGTEAFF. CDR3 nucleotides: TGTGCCAGTAGGGGACAGGGAGGCACCGGCACTGAAGCTTTCTTT.